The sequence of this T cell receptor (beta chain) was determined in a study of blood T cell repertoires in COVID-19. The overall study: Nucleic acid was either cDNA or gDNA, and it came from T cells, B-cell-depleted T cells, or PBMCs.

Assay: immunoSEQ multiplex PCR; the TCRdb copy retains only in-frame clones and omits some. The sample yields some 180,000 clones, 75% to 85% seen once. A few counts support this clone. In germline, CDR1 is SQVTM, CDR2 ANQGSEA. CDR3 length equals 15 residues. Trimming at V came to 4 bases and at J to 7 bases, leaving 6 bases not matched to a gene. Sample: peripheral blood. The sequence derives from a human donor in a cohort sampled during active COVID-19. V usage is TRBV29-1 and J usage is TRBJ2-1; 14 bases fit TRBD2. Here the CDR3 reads CSVGGGLAGANEQFF. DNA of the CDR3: TGCAGCGTTGGGGGGGGACTAGCGGGAGCTAATGAGCAGTTCTTC.